This TCR beta chain is from a study of early T cells in non-severe SARS-CoV-2 infection. Study-level results: There was a bias toward anti-spike CD8 responses in VDJdb matching, which missed private and CD4 specificities.

One entry per CDR3 protein, called by TCRdb with MiXCR from the 5' RACE reads. This table has fewer than 35,000 distinct CDR3 sequences, around 5% appearing once. The length of the CDR3 is 15 residues. Germline CDR1 reads SNHLY; CDR2 reads FYNNEI. The germline V and J ends were trimmed by 4 bases and 2 bases, with 14 bases remaining between them. This clonotype was observed at least ten times. The antigen remains unidentified. The chain joins TRBV2 to TRBJ2-5, with D possibly TRBD2 on 7 matching bases. This clonotype was sampled from an adult who was a healthcare worker with PCR-confirmed SARS-CoV-2 infection or an uninfected control (not recorded which). The sequencing sample was made of whole blood. The CDR3: CASSAAGAGQETQYF. The CDR3 region has the DNA TGTGCCAGCAGTGCCGCGGGGGCTGGGCAAGAGACCCAGTACTTC.